The 16 T cell receptor beta chains below were found in one sample sequenced in a study of T cell responses to AZD1222 COVID-19 vaccine. TCRdb's table, derived via immunoSEQ multiplex PCR, lists solely in-frame clones and lacks some. The table has 150,000 to 200,000 clones, 85% to 90% seen once. The sequencing used peripheral blood, collected on day 0 of AZD1222 vaccination. Receptors were obtained from an adult in good health.

The chain is built from TRBV19 and TRBJ2-7, with D perhaps TRBD1 (6 bases). Germline values: CDR1 LNHDA, CDR2 SQIVND (reference sequence). The CDR3 contains 16 residues. V shed 4 bases and J shed 1 base, with 17 bases lying between them. The CDR3 protein is CASSKLAPGQSYEQYF. The CDR3 bases are TGTGCCAGTAGTAAGTTGGCTCCGGGACAATCCTACGAGCAGTACTTC.

The chain joins TRBV5-5 to TRBJ1-5, with D uncertain. This CDR3 has 16 residues. The germline V gene encodes CDR1 SGHKS and CDR2 YYEKEE (reference sequence). V shed 4 bases and J shed 2 bases, with 16 bases lying between them. DNA of the CDR3: TGTGCCAGCAGCCGTGACCTGGGAACGGGCAATCAGCCCCAGCATTTT. This gives the protein CASSRDLGTGNQPQHF.

The chain joins TRBV14 to TRBJ2-1; D gene uncertain. Trimming pared 4 bases from V and 7 bases from J, leaving 8 bases between. The CDR3 spans 12 residues. Germline V gives CDR1 SGHDN, CDR2 FVKESK. CDR3 in DNA: TGTGCCAGCAGCCCCAGTAAGAATGAGCAGTTCTTC. Amino acids: CASSPSKNEQFF.

V gene TRBV6-6 combines with J gene TRBJ1-5; D remains unclear. The germline V and J ends were trimmed by 6 bases and 3 bases, with 15 bases remaining between them. CDR3 length equals 15 residues. Germline CDR1 is MNHNY and CDR2 is SVGAGI (reference sequence). In DNA, the CDR3 is TGTGCCAGCAGGACACGGGCGGTCCTCAATCAGCCCCAGCATTTT. Residues: CASRTRAVLNQPQHF.

This clone was observed a handful of times. The chain has TRBV12-3 or TRBV12-4 and TRBJ1-3, with D hard to call. V lost 6 bases to trimming and J lost 4 bases, with 7 bases between them. The CDR3 totals 12 residues. The CDR3 DNA follows: TGTGCCAGCAGCCGTATGGGAAACACCATATATTTT. Protein: CASSRMGNTIYF.

This chain connects TRBV25-1 to TRBJ1-2; the match to TRBD1 covers 10 bases. Germline CDR1 and CDR2: MGHDK and SYGVNS. This CDR3 is built from 16 residues. The V gene end was trimmed by 3 bases and the J gene end by 2 bases; junction bases not matched to a gene: 6. The CDR3 loop reads CASSDLGTGENYGYTF. The CDR3 DNA reads TGTGCCAGCAGTGATCTAGGGACAGGGGAAAACTATGGCTACACCTTC.

The V call is TRBV30, the J call TRBJ2-2; D call uncertain. V was trimmed by 0 bases and J by 6 bases, leaving 5 bases between them. The germline CDR1 and CDR2 sequences are GTSNPN and SVGIG (reference sequence). The CDR3 contains 12 residues. DNA of the CDR3: TGTGCCTGGAGTGTTGGGTCCGGGGAGCTGTTTTTT. Translated, it gives CAWSVGSGELFF.

The sample holds a few counts of this clone. The chain has TRBV7-2 and TRBJ1-2, with D possibly being TRBD1 (6 bases). CDR1 is SGHTA and CDR2 is FQGNSA in the germline V gene. V lost 5 bases and J lost 5, with 12 bases in between. The CDR3 runs to 13 residues. CDR3 sequence (DNA): TGTGCCAGCAGCGTGAACAGGGATTATGGCTACACCTTC. It is translated as CASSVNRDYGYTF.

The chain is built from TRBV5-1 and TRBJ1-2; 8 bases align to TRBD1. CDR3 size: 13 residues. Germline CDR1 SGHRS, CDR2 YFSETQ. With V trimmed by 2 bases and J by 7 bases, 4 bases remained unmatched. CDR3 nucleotides: TGCGCCAGCAGCTTAAGGACAGGGTTTGGCTACACCTTC. Translation gives CASSLRTGFGYTF.

A few counts support this clone. J is TRBJ1-5 and V is TRBV19, with 12 bases aligning to TRBD1. This CDR3 is 15 amino acids long. CDR1 and CDR2 (germline): LNHDA, SQIVND (reference sequence). Losses at the gene ends were 4 bases for V and 5 bases for J; bases not matched to a gene: 3. In DNA form, the CDR3 reads TGTGCCAGTAGTACGGGACAGGGGGCAGATCAGCCCCAGCATTTT. Translated: CASSTGQGADQPQHF.

The rearrangement links TRBV4-2 to TRBJ2-2; possibly TRBD1 or TRBD2 for D (5 bases each). The germline V and J ends were trimmed by 0 bases and 1 base, with 15 bases remaining between them. The germline CDR1 and CDR2 sequences are LGHNA and YNFKEQ. The CDR3 extends over 18 amino acids. The CDR3 nucleotides read TGTGCCAGCAGCCAAGAATTGTTAAGTGGGGGGAACACCGGGGAGCTGTTTTTT. As protein: CASSQELLSGGNTGELFF.

The rearrangement joins TRBV7-9 to TRBJ1-3; the D is unclear. CDR3 length: 15 amino acids. V lost 5 bases and J 4 bases, leaving 15 bases between the germline ends. Per the germline V gene, CDR1 is SEHNR and CDR2 is FQNEAQ (reference sequence). The CDR3 bases are TGTGCCAGCAGCCCCTGGACCATCCAGGGAAACACCATATATTTT. Its protein is CASSPWTIQGNTIYF. Full variable domain (outside the CDR3, taken from reference TRBV7-9 and TRBJ1-3): DTGVSQNPRHKITKRGQNVTFRCDPISEHNRLYWYRQTLGQGPEFLTYFQNEAQLEKSRLLSDRFSAERPKGSFSTLEIQRTEQGDSAMYLCASSPWTIQGNTIYFGEGSWLTVV.

The genes are TRBV29-1 and TRBJ1-1; D is possibly TRBD1 (6 bases). The V and J ends lost 7 bases and 0 bases respectively, with 24 bases between them. From germline, CDR1 is SQVTM and CDR2 ANQGSEA. This CDR3 region has 17 residues. The CDR3 DNA reads TGCAGCGCCGCCAGCTTACAGGGTCTCGGTATGAACACTGAAGCTTTCTTT. Residues: CSAASLQGLGMNTEAFF.

The chain uses TRBV28 and TRBJ1-4, with D perhaps TRBD1 (5 bases). The germline CDR1 and CDR2 sequences are MDHEN and SYDVKM. The ends were cut back, 5 bases at V and 8 bases at J, with 9 bases in the middle. The CDR3 is 12 amino acids. The chain's CDR3 is CASSQRGEKLFF. The CDR3 bases are TGTGCCAGCAGTCAGCGGGGGGAAAAACTGTTTTTT.

The chain combines TRBV7-2 with TRBJ2-7; D remains unclear. Germline values: CDR1 SGHTA, CDR2 FQGNSA. This CDR3 spans 12 amino acids. V lost 1 base and J 6 bases, leaving 7 bases between the germline ends. The CDR3 DNA is TGTGCCAGCAGCTTAGGGTACGGCGAGCAGTACTTC. It encodes CASSLGYGEQYF.

This rearrangement joins TRBV11-2 to TRBJ2-1; no firm D call. The CDR3 contains 15 residues. Germline values: CDR1 SGHAT, CDR2 FQNNGV. Trimming pared 6 bases from V and 5 bases from J, leaving 17 bases between. The CDR3 loop is CASSSILRRDNEQFF. The CDR3 DNA is TGTGCCAGCAGTTCTATACTTAGAAGGGACAATGAGCAGTTCTTC.